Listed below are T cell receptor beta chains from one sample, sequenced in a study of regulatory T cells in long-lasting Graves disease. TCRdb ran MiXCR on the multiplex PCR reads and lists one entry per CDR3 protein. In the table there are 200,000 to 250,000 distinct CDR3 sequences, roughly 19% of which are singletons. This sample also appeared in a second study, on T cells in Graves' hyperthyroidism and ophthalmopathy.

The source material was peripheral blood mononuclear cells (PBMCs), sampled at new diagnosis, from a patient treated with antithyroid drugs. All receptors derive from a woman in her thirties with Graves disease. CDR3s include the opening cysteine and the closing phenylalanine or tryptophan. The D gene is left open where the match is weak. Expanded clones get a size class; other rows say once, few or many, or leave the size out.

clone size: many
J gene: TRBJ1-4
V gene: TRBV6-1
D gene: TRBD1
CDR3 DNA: TGTGCCAGCAGTGAAGCGCGTACAGGGGGCGAAAAACTGTTTTTT
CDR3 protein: CASSEARTGGEKLFF

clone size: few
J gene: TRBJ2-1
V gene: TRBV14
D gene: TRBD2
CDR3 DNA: TGTGCCAGCAGCCAAGATAAGTCTAGCGGGTACAATGAGCAGTTCTTC
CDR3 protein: CASSQDKSSGYNEQFF

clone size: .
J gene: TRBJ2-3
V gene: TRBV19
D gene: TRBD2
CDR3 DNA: TGTGCCAGTAGTATCCTCGGAGCGGGGGCCACAGATACGCAGTATTTT
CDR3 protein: CASSILGAGATDTQYF

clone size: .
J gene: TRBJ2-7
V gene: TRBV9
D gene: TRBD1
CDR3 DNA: TGTGCCAGCAGCGCGTCCGGGACAGGGGCAGACGAGCAGTACTTC
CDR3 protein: CASSASGTGADEQYF

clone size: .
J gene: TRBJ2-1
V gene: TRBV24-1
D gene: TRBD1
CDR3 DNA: TGTGCCACCAGTGATGCCCGACCGGGACAGACAAATGAGCAGTTCTTC
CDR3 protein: CATSDARPGQTNEQFF

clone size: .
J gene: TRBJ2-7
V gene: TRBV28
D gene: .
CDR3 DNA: TGTGCCAGCGGCCGGCCGAGTCTAGGCAACGAGCAGTACTTC
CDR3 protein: CASGRPSLGNEQYF

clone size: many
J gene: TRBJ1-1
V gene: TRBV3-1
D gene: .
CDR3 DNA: TGTGCCAGCAGCCAAGAGAACACTGAAGCTTTCTTT
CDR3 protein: CASSQENTEAFF

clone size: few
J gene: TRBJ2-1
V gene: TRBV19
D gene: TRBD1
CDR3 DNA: TGTGCCAGCCACGCCCGGGACAGATTCAATGAGCAGTTCTTC
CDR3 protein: CASHARDRFNEQFF

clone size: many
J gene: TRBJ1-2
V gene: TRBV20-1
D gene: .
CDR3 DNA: TGCAGTGCTAGAGATGAGCCTGACAGGACCTATGGCTACACCTTC
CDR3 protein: CSARDEPDRTYGYTF

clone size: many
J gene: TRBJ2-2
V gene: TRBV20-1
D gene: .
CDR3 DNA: TGCAGTGCGGGACGTCTCGGGGAGCTGTTTTTT
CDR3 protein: CSAGRLGELFF

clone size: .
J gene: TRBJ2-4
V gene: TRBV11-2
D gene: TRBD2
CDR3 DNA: TGTGCCAGCAGTGCCAGCGGGAGTGACATGCAGTGCTTC
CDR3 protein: CASSASGSDMQCF

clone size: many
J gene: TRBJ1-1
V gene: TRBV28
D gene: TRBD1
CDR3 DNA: TGTGCCAGCAGCCGGGACAGTCGGAACACTGAAGCTTTCTTT
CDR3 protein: CASSRDSRNTEAFF

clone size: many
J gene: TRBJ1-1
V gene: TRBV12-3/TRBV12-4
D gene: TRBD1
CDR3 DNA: TGTGCCAGCACCCGGACAGGCGGCACTGAAGCTTTCTTT
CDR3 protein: CASTRTGGTEAFF

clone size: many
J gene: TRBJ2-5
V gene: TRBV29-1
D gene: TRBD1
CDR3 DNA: TGCAGCGTTGCCGGGGGACAGGGGTCCAGGGAGACCCAGTACTTC
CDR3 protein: CSVAGGQGSRETQYF

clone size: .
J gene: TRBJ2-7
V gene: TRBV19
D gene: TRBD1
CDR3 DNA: TGTGCCAGTAGTAAGGACAGGGGCTACGAGCAGTACTTC
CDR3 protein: CASSKDRGYEQYF

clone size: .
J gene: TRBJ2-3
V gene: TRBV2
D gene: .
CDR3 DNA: TGTGCCAGCAGTCCCTACTTTCAGACAGATACGCAGTATTTT
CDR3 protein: CASSPYFQTDTQYF

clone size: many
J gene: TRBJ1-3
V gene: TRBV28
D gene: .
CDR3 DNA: TGTGCCAGCAGTTTATACCGTCAGGGGTCTCTCCTTCCCTCTGGAAACACCATATATTTT
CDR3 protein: CASSLYRQGSLLPSGNTIYF

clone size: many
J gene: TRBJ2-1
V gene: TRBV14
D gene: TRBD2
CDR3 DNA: TGTGCCAGCAGCGCTCCGGGACTAGCGAGAAATGAGCAGTTCTTC
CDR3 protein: CASSAPGLARNEQFF

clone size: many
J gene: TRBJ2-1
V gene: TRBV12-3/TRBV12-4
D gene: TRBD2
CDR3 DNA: TGTGCCAGCGCCAGATCTAGCGGGGGATACAATGAGCAGTTCTTC
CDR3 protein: CASARSSGGYNEQFF

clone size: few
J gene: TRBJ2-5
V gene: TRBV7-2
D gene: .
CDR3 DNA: TGTGCCAGCAGCTTAGTAGGAGGGCAAGGGGCCCAGTACTTC
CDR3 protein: CASSLVGGQGAQYF

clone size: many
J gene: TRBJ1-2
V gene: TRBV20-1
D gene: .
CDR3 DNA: TGCAGTGCTGCCCCTTTTCGTAATCGGGATGGCTACACCTTC
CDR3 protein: CSAAPFRNRDGYTF

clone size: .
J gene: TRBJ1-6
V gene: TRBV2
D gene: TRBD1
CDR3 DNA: TGTGCCAGCAGTGAATGGACAGGGGGTTCACCCCTCCACTTT
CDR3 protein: CASSEWTGGSPLHF

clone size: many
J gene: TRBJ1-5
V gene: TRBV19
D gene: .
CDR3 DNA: TGTGCCAGTAGTATTTTACGTGTGGGGGATAATCAGCCCCAGCATTTT
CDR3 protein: CASSILRVGDNQPQHF

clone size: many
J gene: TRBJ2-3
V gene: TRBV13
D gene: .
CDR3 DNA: TGTGCCAGCAGCAAAGGTGGCATGGGCACAGATACGCAGTATTTT
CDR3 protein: CASSKGGMGTDTQYF

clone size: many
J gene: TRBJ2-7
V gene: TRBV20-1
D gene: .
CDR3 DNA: TGCAGTGTCCCGGGACTCTGGACCTACGAGCAGTACTTC
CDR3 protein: CSVPGLWTYEQYF

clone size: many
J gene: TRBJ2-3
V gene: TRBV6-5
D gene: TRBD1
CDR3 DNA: TGTGCCAGCAGTTTTGGACAGGGGGCAGATACGCAGTATTTT
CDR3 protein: CASSFGQGADTQYF

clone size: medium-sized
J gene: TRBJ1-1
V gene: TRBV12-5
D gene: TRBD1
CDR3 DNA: TGTGCTAGTAGCCAGGGACAGACTTACGGGGACACTGAAGCTTTCTTT
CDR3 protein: CASSQGQTYGDTEAFF

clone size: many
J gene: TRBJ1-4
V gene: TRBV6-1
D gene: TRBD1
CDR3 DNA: TGTGCCAGCAGTCAGACAGGGGCGAATAATGAAAAACTGTTTTTT
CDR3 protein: CASSQTGANNEKLFF

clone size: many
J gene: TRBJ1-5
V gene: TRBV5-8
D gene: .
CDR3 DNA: TGTGCCAGCAGCCGGGGGCGGACCGTTAATCAGCCCCAGCATTTT
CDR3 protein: CASSRGRTVNQPQHF

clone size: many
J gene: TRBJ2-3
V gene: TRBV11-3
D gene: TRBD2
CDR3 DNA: TGTGCCAGCAGCTCAAGAGGGACTAGCGGCACAGATACGCAGTATTTT
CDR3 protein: CASSSRGTSGTDTQYF

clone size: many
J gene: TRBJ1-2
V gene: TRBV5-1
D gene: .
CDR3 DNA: TGCGCCAGCAGCTTGGCCCCCGGCAGGCAGGATGGCTACACCTTC
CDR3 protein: CASSLAPGRQDGYTF

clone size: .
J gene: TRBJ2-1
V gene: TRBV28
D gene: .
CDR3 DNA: TGTGCCAGCAGTTTATTAGCGGAAGGCCAGTTCTTC
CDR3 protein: CASSLLAEGQFF

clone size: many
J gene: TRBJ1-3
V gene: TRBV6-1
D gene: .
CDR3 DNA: TGTGCCAGCAGTGTTGACGCTTACTCTGGAAACACCATATATTTT
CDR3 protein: CASSVDAYSGNTIYF

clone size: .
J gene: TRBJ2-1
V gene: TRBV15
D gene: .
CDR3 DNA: TGTGCCACCAGCACTTTACAGGGTCGCAATGAGCAGTTCTTC
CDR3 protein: CATSTLQGRNEQFF

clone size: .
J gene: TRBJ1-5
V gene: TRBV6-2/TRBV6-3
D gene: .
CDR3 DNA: TGTGCCAGCAGTGGAACAGGGTTTTATCAGCCCCAGCATTTT
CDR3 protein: CASSGTGFYQPQHF

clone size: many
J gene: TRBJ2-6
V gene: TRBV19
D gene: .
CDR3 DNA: TGTGCCAGTAGTATAGGGAGGGGCCCCAGCTCTGGGGCCAACGTCCTGACTTTC
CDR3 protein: CASSIGRGPSSGANVLTF

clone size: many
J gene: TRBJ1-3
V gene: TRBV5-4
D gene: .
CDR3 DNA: TGTGCCAGCAGCACCGGACATGTGAGAAACACCATATATTTT
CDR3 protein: CASSTGHVRNTIYF

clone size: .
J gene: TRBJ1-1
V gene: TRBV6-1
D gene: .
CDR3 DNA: TGTCCCAGCAGTGAAGGGGGAACGAACACTGAAGCTTTCTTT
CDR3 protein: CPSSEGGTNTEAFF

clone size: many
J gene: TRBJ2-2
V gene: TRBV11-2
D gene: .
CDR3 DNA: TGTGCCAGCAGCTTAGCGACCCTGACCGGGGAGCTGTTTTTT
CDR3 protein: CASSLATLTGELFF

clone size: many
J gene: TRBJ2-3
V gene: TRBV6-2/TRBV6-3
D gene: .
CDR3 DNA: TGTGCCAGCAGTTACCTTTTAGGGGGGGGGCAGTATTTT
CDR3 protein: CASSYLLGGGQYF

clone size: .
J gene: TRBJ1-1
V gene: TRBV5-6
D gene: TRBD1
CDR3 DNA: TGTGCCAGCAGCTTGGAAGGGCAGGGGGGAGTTTGGAACACTGAAGCTTTCTTT
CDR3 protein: CASSLEGQGGVWNTEAFF

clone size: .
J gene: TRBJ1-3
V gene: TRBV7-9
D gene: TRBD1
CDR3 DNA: TGTGCCAGCAGCCCACAGGGGTTTGGAAACACCATATATTTT
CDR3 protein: CASSPQGFGNTIYF

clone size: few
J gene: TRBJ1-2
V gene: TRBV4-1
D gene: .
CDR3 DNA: TGCGCCAGCAGCCATCTCGGGGGGACTAACTATGGCTACACCTTC
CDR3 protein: CASSHLGGTNYGYTF

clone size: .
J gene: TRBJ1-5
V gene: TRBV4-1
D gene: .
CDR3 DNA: TGCGCCAGCAGCCAAGTCAGGGTGGGGGCTCAGCCCCAGCATTTT
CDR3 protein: CASSQVRVGAQPQHF

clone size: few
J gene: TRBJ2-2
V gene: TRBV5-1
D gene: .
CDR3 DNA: TGCGCCAGCAGCGCCCCAGGGGTGGGCACCGGGGAGCTGTTTTTT
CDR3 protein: CASSAPGVGTGELFF

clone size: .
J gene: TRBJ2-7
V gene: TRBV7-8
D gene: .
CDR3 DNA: TGTGCCAGCAGCTTAGGAGGGATCGAGCAGTACTTC
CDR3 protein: CASSLGGIEQYF

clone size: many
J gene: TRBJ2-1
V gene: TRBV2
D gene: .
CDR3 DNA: TGTGCCACCTTAACAAGCTCCTACAATGAGCAGTTCTTC
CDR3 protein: CATLTSSYNEQFF

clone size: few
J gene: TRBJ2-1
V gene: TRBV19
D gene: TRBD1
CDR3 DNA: TGTGCCAGTAGCAGGACAGGACTCTTATACAATGAGCAGTTCTTC
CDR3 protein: CASSRTGLLYNEQFF

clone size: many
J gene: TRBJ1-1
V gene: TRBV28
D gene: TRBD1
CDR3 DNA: TGTGCCAGCAGGGCCGGGACAGATAACACTGAAGCTTTCTTT
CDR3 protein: CASRAGTDNTEAFF

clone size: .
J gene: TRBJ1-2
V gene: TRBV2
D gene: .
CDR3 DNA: TGTGCCAGCAGTGTGGGTGGGGAGATCTACACCTTC
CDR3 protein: CASSVGGEIYTF

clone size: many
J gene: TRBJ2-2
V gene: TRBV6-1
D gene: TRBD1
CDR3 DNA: TGTGCCAGCAGCTCGACAGGGGGCCCTGGGGAGCTGTTTTTT
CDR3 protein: CASSSTGGPGELFF

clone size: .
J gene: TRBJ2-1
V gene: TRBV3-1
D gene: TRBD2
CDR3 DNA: TGTGCCAGCAGCCAAGATCCCAGGGCTAGCGGGGGGGCCTGGAATGAGCAGTTCTTC
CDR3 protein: CASSQDPRASGGAWNEQFF

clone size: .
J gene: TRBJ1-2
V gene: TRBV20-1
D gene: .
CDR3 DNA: TGCAGTGCTAGAGATCCTGACTTAAACTATGGCTACACCTTC
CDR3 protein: CSARDPDLNYGYTF